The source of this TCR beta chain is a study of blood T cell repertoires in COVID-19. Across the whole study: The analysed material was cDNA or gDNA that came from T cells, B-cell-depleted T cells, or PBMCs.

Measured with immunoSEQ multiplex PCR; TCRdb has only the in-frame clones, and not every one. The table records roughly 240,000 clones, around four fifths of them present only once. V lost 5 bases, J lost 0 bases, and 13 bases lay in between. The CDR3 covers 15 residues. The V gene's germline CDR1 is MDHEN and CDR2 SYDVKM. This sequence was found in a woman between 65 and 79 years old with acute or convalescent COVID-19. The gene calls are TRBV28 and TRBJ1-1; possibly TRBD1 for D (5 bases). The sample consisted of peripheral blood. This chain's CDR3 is CASSLETAMNTEAFF. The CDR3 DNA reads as TGTGCCAGCAGTCTCGAGACAGCCATGAACACTGAAGCTTTCTTT.